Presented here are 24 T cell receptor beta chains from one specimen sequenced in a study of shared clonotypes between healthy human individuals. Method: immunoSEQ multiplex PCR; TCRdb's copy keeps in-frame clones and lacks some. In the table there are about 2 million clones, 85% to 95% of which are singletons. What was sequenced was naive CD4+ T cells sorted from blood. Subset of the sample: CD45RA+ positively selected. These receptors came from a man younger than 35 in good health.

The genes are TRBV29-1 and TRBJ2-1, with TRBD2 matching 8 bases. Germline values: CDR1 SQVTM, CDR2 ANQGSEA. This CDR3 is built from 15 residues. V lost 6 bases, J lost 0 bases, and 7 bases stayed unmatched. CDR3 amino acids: CSVRAGVSSYNEQFF. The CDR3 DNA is TGCAGCGTGCGAGCGGGAGTAAGCTCCTACAATGAGCAGTTCTTC.

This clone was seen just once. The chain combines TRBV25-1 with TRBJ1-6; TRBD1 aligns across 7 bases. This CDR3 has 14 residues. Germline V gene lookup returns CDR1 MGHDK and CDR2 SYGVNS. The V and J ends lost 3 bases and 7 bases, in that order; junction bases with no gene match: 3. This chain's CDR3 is CASSDHRGNSPLHF. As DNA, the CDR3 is TGTGCCAGCAGTGATCACAGGGGAAATTCACCCCTCCACTTT.

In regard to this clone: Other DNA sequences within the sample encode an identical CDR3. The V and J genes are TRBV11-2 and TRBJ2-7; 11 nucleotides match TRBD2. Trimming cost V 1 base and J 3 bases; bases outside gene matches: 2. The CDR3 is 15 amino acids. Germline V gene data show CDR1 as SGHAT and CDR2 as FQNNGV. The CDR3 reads CASSLGLAGIYEQYF. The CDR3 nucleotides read TGTGCCAGCAGCTTAGGACTAGCGGGGATCTACGAGCAGTACTTC.

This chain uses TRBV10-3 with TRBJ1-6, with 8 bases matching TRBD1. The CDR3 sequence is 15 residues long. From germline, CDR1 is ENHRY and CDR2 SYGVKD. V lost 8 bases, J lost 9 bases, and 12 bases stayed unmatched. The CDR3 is CAIALETGVGSPLHF. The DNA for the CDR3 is TGTGCCATCGCCTTAGAGACAGGGGTTGGTTCACCCCTCCACTTT.

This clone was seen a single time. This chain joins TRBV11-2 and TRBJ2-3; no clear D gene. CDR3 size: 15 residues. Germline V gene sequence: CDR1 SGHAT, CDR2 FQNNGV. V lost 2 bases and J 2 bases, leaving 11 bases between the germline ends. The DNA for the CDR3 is TGTGCCAGCAGCTTACGCAGGATGGCCACAGATACGCAGTATTTT. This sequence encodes CASSLRRMATDTQYF. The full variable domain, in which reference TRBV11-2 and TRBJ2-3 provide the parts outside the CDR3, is EAGVAQSPRYKIIEKRQSVAFWCNPISGHATLYWYQQILGQGPKLLIQFQNNGVVDDSQLPKDRFSAERLKGVDSTLKIQPAKLEDSAVYLCASSLRRMATDTQYFGPGTRLTVL.

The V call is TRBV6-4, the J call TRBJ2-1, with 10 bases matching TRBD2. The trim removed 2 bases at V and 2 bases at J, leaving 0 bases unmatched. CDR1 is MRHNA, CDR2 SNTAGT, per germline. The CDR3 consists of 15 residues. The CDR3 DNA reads TGTGCCAGCAGTGACGGGACTAGCGCCTACAATGAGCAGTTCTTC. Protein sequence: CASSDGTSAYNEQFF.

The CDR3 loop reads CSVDGIPGGTVEQFF. Here the CDR3 DNA reads TGCAGCGTTGATGGTATTCCGGGGGGTACGGTTGAGCAGTTCTTC. This chain connects TRBV29-1 to TRBJ2-1; 7 bases are shared with TRBD2. CDR3 length: 15 residues. Germline lookup yields CDR1 SQVTM and CDR2 ANQGSEA. V trimming: 3 bases; J trimming: 9 bases; junction bases outside the gene matches: 14.

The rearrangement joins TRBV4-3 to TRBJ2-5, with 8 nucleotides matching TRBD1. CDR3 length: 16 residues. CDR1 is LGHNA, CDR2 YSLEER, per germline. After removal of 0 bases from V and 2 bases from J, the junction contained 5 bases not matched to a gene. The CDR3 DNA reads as TGCGCCAGCAGCCAAGAAGTCGGGACAGGTCAAGAGACCCAGTACTTC. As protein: CASSQEVGTGQETQYF.

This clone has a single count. The CDR3 is CAISEPRTGGNLFF. The DNA of the CDR3 is TGTGCCATCAGTGAGCCCCGGACAGGGGGAAATCTGTTTTTT. The chain is built from TRBV10-3 and TRBJ1-4; 10 nucleotides agree with TRBD1. Trimming removed 2 bases from V and 14 bases from J; junction bases left unmatched: 8. CDR1 ENHRY and CDR2 SYGVKD come from the germline V gene. The CDR3 is 14 residues long.

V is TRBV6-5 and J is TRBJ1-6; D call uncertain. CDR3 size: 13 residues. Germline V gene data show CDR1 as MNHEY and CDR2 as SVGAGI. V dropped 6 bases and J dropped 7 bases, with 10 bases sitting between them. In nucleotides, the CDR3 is TGTGCCAGCAGGGGGTGGGGAAATTCACCCCTCCACTTT. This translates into CASRGWGNSPLHF.

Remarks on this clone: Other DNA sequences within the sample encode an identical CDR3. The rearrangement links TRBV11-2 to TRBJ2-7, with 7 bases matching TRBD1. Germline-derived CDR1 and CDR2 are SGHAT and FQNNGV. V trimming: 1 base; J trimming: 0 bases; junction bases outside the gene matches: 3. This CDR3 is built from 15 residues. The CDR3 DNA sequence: TGTGCCAGCAGCTTAGTAACAGGGGTCTCCTACGAGCAGTACTTC. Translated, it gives CASSLVTGVSYEQYF.

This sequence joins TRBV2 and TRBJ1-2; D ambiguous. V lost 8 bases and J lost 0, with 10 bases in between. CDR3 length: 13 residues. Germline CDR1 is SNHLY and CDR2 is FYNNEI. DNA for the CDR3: TGTGCCAGCTTTCTACGAGCTAACTATGGCTACACCTTC. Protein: CASFLRANYGYTF.

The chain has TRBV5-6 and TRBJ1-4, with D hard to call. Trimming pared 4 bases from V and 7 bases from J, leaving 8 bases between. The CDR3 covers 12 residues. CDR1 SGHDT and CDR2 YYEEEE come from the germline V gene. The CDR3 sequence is CASSPLGEKLFF. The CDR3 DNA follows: TGTGCCAGCAGCCCCCTAGGTGAAAAACTGTTTTTT.

The CDR3 sequence: CASTEGQAGVPYGYTF. The CDR3 coding sequence is TGTGCCAGCACCGAGGGACAGGCCGGCGTCCCCTATGGCTACACCTTC. The genes are TRBV6-7 and TRBJ1-2; 8 positions agree with TRBD1. TRBV6-7 is treated as an ORF (open reading frame) with a function not yet certain. With 7 bases clipped from V and 4 bases from J, the junction kept 14 bases outside the gene matches. The CDR3 consists of 16 residues.

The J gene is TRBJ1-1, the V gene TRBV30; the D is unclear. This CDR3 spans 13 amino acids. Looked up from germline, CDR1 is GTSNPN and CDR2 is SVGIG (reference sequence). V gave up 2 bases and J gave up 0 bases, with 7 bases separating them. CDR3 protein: CAWSHSLNTEAFF. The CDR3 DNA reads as TGTGCCTGGAGTCACAGTCTGAACACTGAAGCTTTCTTT.

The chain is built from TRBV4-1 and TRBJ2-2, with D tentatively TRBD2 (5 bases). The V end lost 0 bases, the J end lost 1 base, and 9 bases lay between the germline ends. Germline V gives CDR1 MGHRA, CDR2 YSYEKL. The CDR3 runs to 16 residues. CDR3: CASSQDLGLNTGELFF. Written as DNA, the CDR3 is TGCGCCAGCAGCCAAGATTTAGGACTGAACACCGGGGAGCTGTTTTTT.

CDR3 residues: CASSPTDSPNTEAFF. CDR3 nucleotides: TGTGCCAGCTCACCAACGGACTCCCCGAACACTGAAGCTTTCTTT. V usage is TRBV18 and J usage is TRBJ1-1; D gene unclear. The length of the CDR3 is 15 residues. Germline CDR1 and CDR2: KGHSH and LQKENI. The germline V and J ends were trimmed by 2 bases and 1 base, with 11 bases remaining between them.

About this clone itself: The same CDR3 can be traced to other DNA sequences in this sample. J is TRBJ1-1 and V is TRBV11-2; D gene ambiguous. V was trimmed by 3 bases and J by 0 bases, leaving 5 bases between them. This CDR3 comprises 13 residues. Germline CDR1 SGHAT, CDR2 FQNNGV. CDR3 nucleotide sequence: TGTGCCAGCAGCTTCGCAGTGAACACTGAAGCTTTCTTT. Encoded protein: CASSFAVNTEAFF.

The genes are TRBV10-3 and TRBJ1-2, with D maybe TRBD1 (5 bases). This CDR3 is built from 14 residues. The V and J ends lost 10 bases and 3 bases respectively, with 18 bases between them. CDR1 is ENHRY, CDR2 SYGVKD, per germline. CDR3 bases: TGTGCCACCCTCTGGGGGGAAGCGGACTATGGCTACACCTTC. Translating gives CATLWGEADYGYTF.

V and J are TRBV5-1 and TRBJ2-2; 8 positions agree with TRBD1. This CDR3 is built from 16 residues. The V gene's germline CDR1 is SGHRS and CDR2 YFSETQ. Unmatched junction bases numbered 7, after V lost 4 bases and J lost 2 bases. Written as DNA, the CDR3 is TGCGCCAGCAGCCCTCCGGGACAGGAAAACACCGGGGAGCTGTTTTTT. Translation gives CASSPPGQENTGELFF.

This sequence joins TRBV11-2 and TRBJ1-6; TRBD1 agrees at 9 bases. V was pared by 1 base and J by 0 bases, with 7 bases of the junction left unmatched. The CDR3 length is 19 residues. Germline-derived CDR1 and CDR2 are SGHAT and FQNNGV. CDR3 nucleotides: TGTGCCAGCAGCTTAGGGGACAGGGACCTGAGCTCCTATAATTCACCCCTCCACTTT. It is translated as CASSLGDRDLSSYNSPLHF.

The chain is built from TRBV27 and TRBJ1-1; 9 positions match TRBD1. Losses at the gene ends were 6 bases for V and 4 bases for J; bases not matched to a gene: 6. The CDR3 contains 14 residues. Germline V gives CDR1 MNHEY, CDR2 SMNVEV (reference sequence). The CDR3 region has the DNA TGTGCCAGCAGCCCTGACAGGGGGGGCACTGAAGCTTTCTTT. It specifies CASSPDRGGTEAFF.

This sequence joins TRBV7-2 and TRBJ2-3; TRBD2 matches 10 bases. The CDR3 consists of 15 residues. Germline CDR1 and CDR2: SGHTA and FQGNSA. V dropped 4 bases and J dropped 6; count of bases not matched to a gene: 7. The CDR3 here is CASSSPPGLADTQYF. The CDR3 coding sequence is TGTGCCAGCAGCTCCCCTCCGGGACTAGCGGATACGCAGTATTTT. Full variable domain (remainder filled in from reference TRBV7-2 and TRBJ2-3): GAGVSQSPSNKVTEKGKDVELRCDPISGHTALYWYRQSLGQGLEFLIYFQGNSAPDKSGLPSDRFSAERTGGSVSTLTIQRTQQEDSAVYLCASSSPPGLADTQYFGPGTRLTVL.

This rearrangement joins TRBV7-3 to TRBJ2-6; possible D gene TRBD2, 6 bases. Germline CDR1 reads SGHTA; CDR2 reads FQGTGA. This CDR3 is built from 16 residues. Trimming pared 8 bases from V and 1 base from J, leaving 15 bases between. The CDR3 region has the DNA TGTGCCAGCCGTCCGGGACTGAGGTCTGGGGCCAACGTCCTGACTTTC. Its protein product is CASRPGLRSGANVLTF.